This T cell receptor (beta chain) was documented in a study of blood T cell repertoires in COVID-19. V lost 3 bases to trimming and J lost 0 bases, with 5 bases between them. The CDR3 length is 13 residues. Germline assignment: CDR1 MNHEY and CDR2 SMNVEV (reference sequence). Using immunoSEQ multiplex PCR, the repertoire was profiled, and TCRdb retains in-frame clones only, with some absent. The sample holds 330,000 or so clones, about nine tenths seen once. Enrollees, roughly 18 to 90 years old, lived in about two dozen US areas. Researchers sorted participants into cohorts using their self-reported clinical history.

The chain combines TRBV27 with TRBJ1-1, with D maybe TRBD1 (5 bases). The origin of this receptor is a woman in her twenties or thirties who had been exposed to COVID-19. The material sequenced was PBMCs or T cells enriched from blood (not recorded which). The CDR3 coding sequence is TGTGCCAGCAGTTTGACAGTGAACACTGAAGCTTTCTTT. It encodes CASSLTVNTEAFF.